The sequence of this TCR beta chain was determined in a study of T-cell memory formation after mild COVID-19. Study-wide background: The two donors had largely donor-specific TCR clusters.

The CDR3 covers 13 residues. Deletions cut 3 bases from V and 8 bases from J, with 13 bases between. Findings and limits, study-wide: The authors left the SARS-CoV-2 specificity of second-wave clones peaking on day 37 unconfirmed. The study found balanced CD4/CD8 in clones contracting day 15 to 85 and a CD4+ lean in later expanders. CD4+ clones that contracted lay mainly in CM and EM; CD8+ ones lay in EMRA.

Notes on this clonotype: Its specificity is not known.

TCRdb itself ran the 5' RACE reads through MiXCR, one entry per CDR3 protein. This sample has about 250,000 distinct CDR3 sequences, with 15% found just once. The specimen sequenced was PBMCs or a T cell subset sorted from them (not recorded which). This receptor was taken from an adult woman who had mild COVID-19 (a few samples of this study predate the infection). Cell type and time point are not known. The chain is built from TRBV23-1 and TRBJ1-2, with TRBD1 as a possible D gene (6 bases). TRBV23-1 is an ORF, with its function uncertain. The DNA for the CDR3 is TGCGCCAGCAGTCATTGGAGGGGGTTCGGCTACACCTTC. It is translated as CASSHWRGFGYTF.